The TCR beta chain under discussion was sequenced for a study of cytomegalovirus exposure and HLA in healthy donors (dated by TCRdb to the late 2010s). About the investigation overall: An earlier analysis of a few hundred of the donors reported approximately 300 Gb of sequence data and approximately 120 million unique TCR beta sequences obtained from approximately 180 million T cells. The aim of the study was to test whether cataloging public T cell receptors could identify signatures of past pathogen exposure. All discovery cohort repertoires had been generated on a single sequencing platform. A separate validation cohort of approximately 130 different subjects was used in addition to the roughly 700-subject first cohort. Both class I and class II loci were covered by HLA typing, at four-digit resolution. The study combined high-throughput TCR immunosequencing, statistical association of individual TCRs with disease status, and machine learning to predict cytomegalovirus infection status. Of the roughly 410 genotyped donors, over 80% were placed in the genetic ancestry cluster associated with self-reported Caucasian donors. The study profiled the T cell repertoires of fewer than 850 subjects by immunosequencing and related them to cytomegalovirus serostatus. On average, roughly 240,000 unique TCR beta nucleotide sequences were sequenced per donor among a few hundred genotyped donors of the cohort, with roughly a sixth of those sequences being non-productive. Typing coverage differed by locus: A, B, C, DRB1 and DQB1 were typed in roughly 620-630 donors, DQA1 in 500 to 550, DPA1 in around 600, and DPB1 in approximately 450. Alongside the repertoire data, information on donor age, sex, ethnicity and CMV serostatus was compiled. In a later analysis, previously published TCR beta repertoires from 600 to 850 donors were re-analyzed and high-resolution HLA genotyping was added so that TCR occurrence patterns could be studied. Rather than drawing on any new phenotypic data, the later analysis identified candidate immune exposures from TCR beta sequences and the way those sequences occurred across donors. Genome-wide SNP genotypes for about 60% of the roughly 700 donors were used in a later genetic analysis, which treated that subset as a discovery cohort. Roughly 5 DR-DQ haplotypes were handled as single units for association and clustering, since linkage in the cohort was strong. An earlier analysis of 450 to 750 of the donors used high-throughput TCR beta sequencing to judge whether each TCR beta V gene segment behaved as functional or pseudogenic. An early release covering roughly 600 HLA-typed donors comprised 250 to 350 gigabases of sequencing data and around 85 million unique TCR sequences. The investigation overall reported the following: The 87-base-pair reads could not distinguish some IMGT-functional V segments, including TRBV6-2 and TRBV6-3, so those segments were excluded. Assigning TCR associations to individual alleles was difficult when HLA alleles, especially DR and DQ, strongly co-occurred. This cohort had only TCR beta chains sequenced, and the lack of alpha or paired-chain data limited which features could be detected. A later analysis found that most CMV-associated TCR beta chains appeared HLA-restricted, with HLA associations seemingly driven largely by CMV exposure. According to the authors, the approach could potentially be generalized to other disease states and immunological phenotypes. In a later analysis, HLA-associated TCR beta chains were found to be more clonally expanded and to have lower generation probabilities than equally common non-associated chains. A cluster of highly shared sequence variants was judged likely to be a technical artifact of the sequencing pipeline. For the cohort, immune exposure information was limited to CMV serostatus. A further reported finding was that TCR beta sequences accurately predicted the HLA-A and HLA-B alleles for most subjects in the first cohort. Sequencing depth was assumed to be roughly uniform across donors in the presence/absence analyses, though that assumption may not hold. HLA typing was unavailable for some donors at each locus, so association tests used only the typed subset. The classifier was reported to diagnose cytomegalovirus status with high specificity and sensitivity in both the original cohort and the validation cohort. In the study, approximately 160 TCR beta chains were listed as associated with cytomegalovirus. At a false discovery rate of 0.05, a later analysis linked 15,000 to 20,000 TCR beta sequences to specific HLA alleles. A few of the identified cytomegalovirus-associated TCR beta chains were confirmed in vitro to be specific for cytomegalovirus antigens. Linkage disequilibrium might explain the correlated functional status among segregating V segments, but an unknown experimental factor could not be excluded. The earlier analysis of a few hundred of the donors excluded approximately 17 rarely observed V segments, including chromosome 9 orphons, because counts were too low. A later genetic analysis associated a missense DCLRE1C variant with V-gene and J-gene trimming of TCR beta chains, and an independent cohort replicated the association. Most TCR sequences were observed very rarely across donors, whereas some public TCRs were present in many individuals. According to a later analysis, parvovirus B19, influenza, CMV and Epstein-Barr virus appeared linked to several top co-occurrence clusters. In an earlier analysis of roughly 560 of the donors, most TCR beta V segments were observed in productive rearrangements about 87% or about 30% of the time, broadly matching IMGT annotations. According to a later genetic analysis, donors in an Asian-associated ancestry cluster had fewer N-insertions in productive TCRs than the approximately 610-donor mean. According to a later analysis, TCR association rates differed among HLA loci, with DRB1 alleles showing the most associated TCRs and HLA-C alleles showing the fewest.

As concerns this clone: There is no known antigen for this receptor. Base qualities were left out, and no much larger clone turns up one base away.

The cohort consisted of 666 healthy bone marrow donors. Cohort members were all nominally healthy when sampled, although unrecorded immune exposures were likely present. The donor was CMV seronegative and was included in the group of hundreds of seronegative cohort members. Each donor provided a peripheral blood sample, and peripheral blood mononuclear cells were used for TCR beta sequencing. The Qiagen DNeasy Blood Extraction Kit was used to extract genomic DNA from the blood cell samples. From the cysteine up to the phenylalanine, the CDR3 has a length of 13 residues. Of all the DNA, just the CDR3 is kept, 39 bases in frame from base 1. Relative to germline, V is 7 bases shorter and J is 5 bases shorter, with 12 bases between their ends. The germline V gene (reference sequence) gives CDR1 as LNHDA and CDR2 as SQIVND. The method was the immunoSEQ multiplex PCR assay. The multiplex PCR relied on a mix of 60 forward primers for TCR Vbeta segments and 13 reverse primers for TCR Jbeta segments. A multiplex PCR assay on genomic DNA amplified the CDR3 region of rearranged TCR beta genes. On the Illumina HiSeq System, the amplified TCR beta libraries were sequenced as 87-base-pair reads. As for the original processing: A later analysis counted tens of millions of unique TCR beta chains across the approximately 700 repertoires, and some 12 million of these chains were shared by at least two donors. Raw reads were error-corrected and collapsed into unique sequences by a nearest-neighbor algorithm in which closely related sequences were merged to remove PCR and sequencing errors. Alignment of CDR3 sequences to IMGT reference sequences was used to assign V, D and J gene segments. Each retained sequence needed at least a six-nucleotide match to both a V gene segment and a J gene segment. Rearrangements were classified as productive when the CDR3 lacked stop codons and remained in frame with V and J, and all other rearrangements were classified as non-productive. CDR3 was defined according to IMGT convention as the region running from the second conserved V-encoded cysteine to the conserved J-encoded phenylalanine. Sequences without an unambiguous match to a single V gene segment were excluded from the earlier analysis of about 640 of the donors. In an earlier analysis of several hundred of the donors, V segments were called functional above 56.7% productive rearrangements and were called segregating when the between-donor standard deviation exceeded 5%. To diagnose cytomegalovirus status from the catalog of TCR beta chain sequences, a statistical classification framework was built. V and J gene assignment, in a later analysis, came from comparing TCR nucleotide sequences with IMGT/GENE-DB human TR gene sequences. Using the TCRdist pipeline, a later analysis assigned CDR3 sequences along with most-parsimonious VDJ recombination scenarios. In a later analysis, every TCR beta chain was defined by the combination of its CDR3 amino acid sequence and its V-gene family, and reads without a unique V-gene family were dropped. As a way to deal with suspected cross-contamination and a sequencing artifact, a later analysis dropped hundreds of nucleotide sequences that were highly shared and had low generation probability. For each public chain, a later analysis derived a clonal expansion index from normalized ranks of inferred template counts within each repertoire. Generation probabilities in a later analysis came from a VDJ recombination model fitted to out-of-frame rearrangements, and those results were checked against IGoR. In a later analysis, hypergeometric tests were used to score TCR-TCR, TCR-HLA and TCR-CMV co-occurrence, with a repertoire-size bias correction applied to TCR pairs. False discovery rates were estimated in a later analysis by permuting HLA or CMV assignments 20 times. In a later analysis, co-occurring TCRs were grouped using DBSCAN, with TCRdist sequence similarity added in when clustering inside HLA-allele-positive subsets. Co-occurrence clustering excluded repertoires with fewer than 30,000 or more than 120,000 public chains, plus five with anomalous nucleotide sharing. TCRdb provides this immuneACCESS table in a form limited to in-frame rearrangements. Some clones are lacking; in checked studies, under half of them reflect an unresolved V gene, and why the rest are absent is not known. V and J calls plus clone size are reproduced from that table; the DNA served to infer D and trimming. The sample table records some 180,000 clones; 78% of these occur just once. Together, the top ten hold 2.9% of the sample.

This receptor was identified in a female donor in good health and CMV-seronegative. The material sequenced was PBMCs. The chain is encoded by TRBV19 joined to TRBJ1-5, and possibly TRBD1, on 6 matching bases. The CDR3 region reads CASTRDKYQPQHF. The DNA sequence is TGTGCCAGTACCCGGGACAAGTATCAGCCCCAGCATTTT.